This T cell receptor (beta chain) was documented in a study of T-cell reconstitution after alpha-beta-depleted transplantation in children. TCRbeta library preparation incorporated unique molecular identifiers. TCRdb redid the calling of the PCR reads with MiXCR, one entry per CDR3 protein. The sample carries 190,000 or so distinct CDR3 sequences, about 6.3% recorded once. The CDR3 has 14 amino acids. The germline gives CDR1 SGHRS, CDR2 YFSETQ. The germline V and J ends were trimmed by 0 bases and 2 bases, with 8 bases remaining between them. At least ten counts were recorded for this clonotype. The receptor comes from a human donor who donated a stem cell graft to a child with Wiskott-Aldrich syndrome. The source material was PBMCs from the stem cell graft donor, sampled from the stem cell graft. The rearrangement joins TRBV5-1 to TRBJ2-5; D call uncertain. The CDR3 DNA is TGCGCCAGCAGCTTGGGGCTGCCTCAAGAGACCCAGTACTTC. Translating it yields CASSLGLPQETQYF.